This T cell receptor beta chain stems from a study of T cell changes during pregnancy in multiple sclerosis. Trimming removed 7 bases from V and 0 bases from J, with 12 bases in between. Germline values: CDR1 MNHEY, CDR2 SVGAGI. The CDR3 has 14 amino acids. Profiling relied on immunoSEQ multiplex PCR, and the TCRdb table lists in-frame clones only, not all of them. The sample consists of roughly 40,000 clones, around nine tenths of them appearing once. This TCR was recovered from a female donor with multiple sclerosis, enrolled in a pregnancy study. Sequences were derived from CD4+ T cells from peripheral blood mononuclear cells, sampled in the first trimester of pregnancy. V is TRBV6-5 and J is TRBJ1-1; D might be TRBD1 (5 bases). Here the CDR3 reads CASKRGGMNTEAFF. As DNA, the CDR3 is TGTGCCAGCAAGCGCGGGGGGATGAACACTGAAGCTTTCTTT.